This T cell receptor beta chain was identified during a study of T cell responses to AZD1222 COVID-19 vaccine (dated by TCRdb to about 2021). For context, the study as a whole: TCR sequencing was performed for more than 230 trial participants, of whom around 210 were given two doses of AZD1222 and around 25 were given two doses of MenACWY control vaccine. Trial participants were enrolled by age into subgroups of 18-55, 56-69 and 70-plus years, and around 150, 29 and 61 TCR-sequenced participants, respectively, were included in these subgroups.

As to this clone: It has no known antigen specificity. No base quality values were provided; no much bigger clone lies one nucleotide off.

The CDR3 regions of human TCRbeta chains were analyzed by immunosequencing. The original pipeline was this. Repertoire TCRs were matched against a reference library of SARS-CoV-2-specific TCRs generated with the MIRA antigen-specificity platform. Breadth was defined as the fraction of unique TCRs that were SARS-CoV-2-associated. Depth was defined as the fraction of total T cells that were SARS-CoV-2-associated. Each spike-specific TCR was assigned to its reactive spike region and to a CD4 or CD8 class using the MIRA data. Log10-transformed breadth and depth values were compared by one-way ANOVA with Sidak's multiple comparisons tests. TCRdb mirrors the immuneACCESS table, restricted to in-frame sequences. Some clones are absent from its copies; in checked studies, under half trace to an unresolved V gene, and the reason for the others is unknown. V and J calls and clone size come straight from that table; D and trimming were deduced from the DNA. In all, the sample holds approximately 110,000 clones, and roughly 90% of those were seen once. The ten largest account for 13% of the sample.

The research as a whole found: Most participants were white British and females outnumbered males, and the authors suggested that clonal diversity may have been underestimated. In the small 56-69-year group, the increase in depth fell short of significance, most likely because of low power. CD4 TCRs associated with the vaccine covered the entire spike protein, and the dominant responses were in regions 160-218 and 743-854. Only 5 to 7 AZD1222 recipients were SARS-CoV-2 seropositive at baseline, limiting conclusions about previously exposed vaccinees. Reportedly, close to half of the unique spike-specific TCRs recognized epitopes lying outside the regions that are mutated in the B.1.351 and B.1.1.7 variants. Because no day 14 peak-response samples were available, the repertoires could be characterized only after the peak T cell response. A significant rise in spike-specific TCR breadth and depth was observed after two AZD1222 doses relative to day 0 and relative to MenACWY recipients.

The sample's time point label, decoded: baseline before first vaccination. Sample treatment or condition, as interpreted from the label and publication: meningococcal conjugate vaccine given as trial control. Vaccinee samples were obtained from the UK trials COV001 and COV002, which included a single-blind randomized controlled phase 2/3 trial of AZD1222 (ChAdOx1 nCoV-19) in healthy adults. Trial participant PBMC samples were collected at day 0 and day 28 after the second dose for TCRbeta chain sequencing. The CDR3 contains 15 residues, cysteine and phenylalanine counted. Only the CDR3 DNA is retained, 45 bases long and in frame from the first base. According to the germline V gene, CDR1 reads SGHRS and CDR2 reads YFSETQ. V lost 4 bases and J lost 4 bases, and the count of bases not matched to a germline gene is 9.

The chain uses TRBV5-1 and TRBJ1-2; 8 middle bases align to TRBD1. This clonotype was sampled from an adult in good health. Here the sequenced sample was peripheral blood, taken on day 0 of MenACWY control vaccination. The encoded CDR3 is CASSPLTGVTYGYTF. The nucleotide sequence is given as TGCGCCAGCAGCCCCCTGACAGGGGTAACCTATGGCTACACCTTC. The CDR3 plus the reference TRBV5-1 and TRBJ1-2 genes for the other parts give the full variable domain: KAGVTQTPRYLIKTRGQQVTLSCSPISGHRSVSWYQQTPGQGLQFLFEYFSETQRNKGNFPGRFSGRQFSNSRSEMNVSTLELGDSALYLCASSPLTGVTYGYTFGSGTRLTVV.